These 7 T cell receptor beta chains share one sample of origin, sequenced in a study of spatial heterogeneity in lung cancer. TCRdb called the 5' RACE reads again in MiXCR, with one record for every CDR3 protein. The sample contains about 39,000 distinct CDR3 sequences, approximately 3.1% of which appear only once. The time point here: sample taken at primary tumor resection. Sequencing used normal lung tissue next to the tumor, obtained at surgery. The receptors originated from a male donor with early-stage non-small cell lung cancer.

This clonotype was detected ten times or more. The rearrangement links TRBV6-6 to TRBJ2-1, with TRBD1 matching over 9 bases. The ends lost 8 bases at V and 3 bases at J; junction bases unmatched: 8. Germline V lookup: CDR1 MNHNY, CDR2 SVGAGI (reference sequence). CDR3 length: 15 amino acids. CDR3 sequence (DNA): TGTGCCAGCGGACGGACAGGGGATTACTACAATGAGCAGTTCTTC. As protein: CASGRTGDYYNEQFF.

This clonotype was counted ten times or more. V is TRBV2 and J is TRBJ2-1, with D uncertain. The CDR3 has 14 residues. V gave up 6 bases and J gave up 9 bases, with 18 bases separating them. CDR1 is SNHLY, CDR2 FYNNEI, per germline. The DNA for the CDR3 is TGTGCCAGCAGCGTAGGTCTCTCGGGCGGTGAGCAGTTCTTC. Residues: CASSVGLSGGEQFF.

This clonotype has at least ten counts. The V gene is TRBV11-2, the J gene TRBJ2-4; no reliable D call. Germline values: CDR1 SGHAT, CDR2 FQNNGV. V was shortened by 2 bases and J by 0 bases, with 11 bases between the two germline ends. This CDR3 is built from 16 residues. This CDR3 reads CASSLSKRVAKNIQYF. For the CDR3, the DNA is TGTGCCAGCAGCTTAAGTAAGAGAGTAGCCAAAAACATTCAGTACTTC.

At least ten counts were recorded for this clonotype. The DNA of the CDR3 is TGTGCCAGCTCACAGGGGGACACCGCTCCTGGCTACACCTTC. Protein product: CASSQGDTAPGYTF. This sequence joins TRBV18 and TRBJ1-2; a weak D match, TRBD1 (6 bases). CDR3 length: 14 amino acids. Trimming took off 4 bases at V and 7 bases at J, with 16 bases between the two ends. The germline V gene encodes CDR1 KGHSH and CDR2 LQKENI.

This clonotype has just a few counts. CDR3 region: CASSLETGLALTF. CDR3 coding DNA: TGTGCCAGCAGCTTAGAGACCGGTCTCGCCCTGACTTTC. The chain joins TRBV7-9 to TRBJ2-6; D is unclear. This CDR3 is 13 amino acids long. Germline-derived CDR1 and CDR2 are SEHNR and FQNEAQ (reference sequence). The germline V and J ends were trimmed by 1 base and 15 bases, with 13 bases remaining between them.

This clonotype was detected only a few times. The chain uses TRBV10-1 and TRBJ2-2, with 8 positions matching TRBD2. V dropped 0 bases and J dropped 0; count of bases not matched to a gene: 3. Germline CDR1 and CDR2: WNHNN and SYGVQD (reference sequence). This CDR3 has 17 amino acids. CDR3 bases: TGCGCCAGCAGTGAGTCCCCGGGAGGGACGAACACCGGGGAGCTGTTTTTT. Its translation: CASSESPGGTNTGELFF.

This clonotype has ten or more counts. The chain has TRBV6-5 and TRBJ1-1; no firm D call. CDR1 and CDR2 from the germline V gene are MNHEY and SVGAGI. Trimming took off 5 bases at V and 7 bases at J, with 23 bases between the two ends. The CDR3 covers 16 residues. CDR3 sequence: CASSTSGPPWGGEAFF. The CDR3 DNA reads as TGTGCCAGCAGTACCAGCGGACCGCCGTGGGGAGGTGAAGCTTTCTTT.